This T cell receptor beta chain comes out of a study of blood T cell repertoires in COVID-19. The protocol was immunoSEQ multiplex PCR, while the TCRdb copy is restricted to in-frame clones and leaves out a portion. Altogether about 160,000 clones are present, 80% being singletons, with the ten largest covering around 3.7%. The CDR3 consists of 12 residues. Trimming left V 3 bases short and J 2 bases short, with 6 bases between. Germline assignment: CDR1 SGDLS and CDR2 YYNGEE. The TCR comes from a woman aged 55-69 years who had recovered from COVID-19. Sequenced sample: PBMCs or T cells enriched from blood (not recorded which). The chain couples TRBV9 to TRBJ2-7, with D possibly TRBD2 on 6 matching bases. The chain's CDR3 is CASSAGAYEQYF. Here the CDR3 DNA reads TGTGCCAGCAGCGCGGGGGCCTACGAGCAGTACTTC. Full variable domain (rest looked up from reference TRBV9 and TRBJ2-7): DSGVTQTPKHLITATGQRVTLRCSPRSGDLSVYWYQQSLDQGLQFLIQYYNGEERAKGNILERFSAQQFPDLHSELNLSSLELGDSALYFCASSAGAYEQYFGPGTRLTVT.